This TCR beta chain originates from a study of blood T cells in healthy people across ages. Study-wide results and limits: In the absence of known donor CMV status, changes in expanded clonotypes were possibly confounded. The long-lived group displayed more naive CD4+ cells, plus higher diversity, than the aged donors did. Observed TCR beta diversity per million T cells went down as age went up. This fall followed a roughly linear course with age.

The second PCR ran roughly 6 to 12 cycles with a sample-barcoded 5' primer and J-beta primers. Tags on each cDNA molecule came from a template-switch adaptor with 12 random nucleotides. TCRdb reprocessed the 5' RACE reads via MiXCR and lists one record per CDR3 protein. The sample lists 600,000 or so distinct CDR3 sequences; under 25% were seen once. Germline V gene data show CDR1 as SGHVS and CDR2 as FQNEAQ. The CDR3 runs 14 residues. The V gene lost 1 base and the J gene lost 9 bases, with 16 bases spanning the gap. With regard to this clonotype: Its antigen is still unknown.

The chain is built from TRBV7-8 and TRBJ2-7; D may be TRBD2 (6 bases). The sequenced sample was blood. The receptor was isolated from a man aged 65 to 79 in good health. The CDR3 spells CASSLGGSGGGQYF. The DNA of the CDR3 is TGTGCCAGCAGCTTAGGGGGTAGCGGAGGTGGGCAGTACTTC.